This T cell receptor beta chain came from a study of CD8 T cells in ankylosing spondylitis. About this clonotype itself: The antigen is unknown.

TCRdb used MiXCR to reprocess the 5' RACE reads, holding one entry per CDR3 protein. The sample records about 450,000 distinct CDR3 sequences, approximately 26% being singletons. General observations from the study: Characteristic of ankylosing spondylitis blood, it appeared, was a TCR beta motif comprising several highly homologous variants. Clones tied to disease were said to be significantly enriched in matched ankylosing spondylitis synovial fluid.

Per germline, CDR1 MNHEY and CDR2 SVGAGI. CDR3 length: 15 amino acids. V was pared by 7 bases and J by 8 bases, with 23 bases between. What was sequenced was blood, either unsorted or a sorted T cell fraction (not recorded which). This TCR derives from a male donor with ankylosing spondylitis. The chain is built from TRBV6-5 and TRBJ1-2; the D is unclear. The CDR3: CASILRSLLPGGYTF. The DNA for the CDR3 is TGTGCCAGCATTCTCCGATCTTTGTTGCCGGGGGGCTACACCTTC.